The 29 T cell receptor beta chains reported below all come from one sample, sequenced in a study of blood T cell repertoires in COVID-19. Clones were sequenced by immunoSEQ multiplex PCR, and TCRdb holds only the in-frame ones, with some missing. In the table there are more than 150,000 clones, roughly 80% of which are singletons. Sequencing input: peripheral blood. All receptors derive from a human donor in a cohort sampled during active COVID-19.

The chain uses TRBV2 and TRBJ2-7; 9 positions match TRBD2. This CDR3 is built from 16 residues. V lost 2 bases and J lost 4; bases outside the gene matches: 9. Germline V gene lookup returns CDR1 SNHLY and CDR2 FYNNEI. The chain's CDR3 is CASSETQLAGRYEQYF. The CDR3 coding sequence is TGTGCCAGCAGTGAAACCCAGCTAGCGGGGCGTTACGAGCAGTACTTC. Together with reference TRBV2 and TRBJ2-7, the CDR3 gives the full variable domain: EPEVTQTPSHQVTQMGQEVILRCVPISNHLYFYWYRQILGQKVEFLVSFYNNEISEKSEIFDDQFSVERPDGSNFTLKIRSTKLEDSAMYFCASSETQLAGRYEQYFGPGTRLTVT.

The chain carries TRBV5-1 and TRBJ1-1; D not resolved. The germline V gene encodes CDR1 SGHRS and CDR2 YFSETQ. The V end lost 0 bases, the J end lost 5 bases, and 14 bases lay between the germline ends. The CDR3 runs to 15 residues. The CDR3 here is CASSLVLGVVTEAFF. Here the CDR3 DNA reads TGCGCCAGCAGCTTGGTTCTCGGAGTGGTAACTGAAGCTTTCTTT.

This clone was picked up one time. The chain combines TRBV27 with TRBJ1-2; possibly TRBD1 for D (5 bases). V gave up 6 bases and J gave up 4 bases, with 15 bases separating them. The CDR3 runs 14 residues. The germline gives CDR1 MNHEY, CDR2 SMNVEV (reference sequence). The CDR3 DNA is TGTGCCAGCAGCTTAGTCTCGGGGGGCTATGGCTACACCTTC. Translated: CASSLVSGGYGYTF.

The chain links TRBV5-6 to TRBJ2-3, with 10 bases lining up with TRBD2. The length of the CDR3 is 15 residues. Trimming at V came to 2 bases and at J to 3 bases, leaving 3 bases not matched to a gene. Germline V gives CDR1 SGHDT, CDR2 YYEEEE. CDR3 in amino acids: CASSFSGGLTDTQYF. In DNA form, the CDR3 reads TGTGCCAGCAGCTTTAGCGGGGGGCTTACAGATACGCAGTATTTT.

This clone was seen ten or more times. The gene calls are TRBV24-1 and TRBJ2-2, with 10 bases fitting TRBD1. Losses at the gene ends were 3 bases for V and 4 bases for J; bases not matched to a gene: 4. Germline V gene lookup returns CDR1 KGHDR and CDR2 SFDVKD. The CDR3 is 16 amino acids. The CDR3 sequence is CATSDPGQGTTGELFF. In nucleotides, the CDR3 is TGTGCCACCAGTGATCCGGGACAGGGGACCACCGGGGAGCTGTTTTTT.

This clone has just one count. This chain joins TRBV5-1 and TRBJ1-2, with TRBD1 matching 7 bases. The CDR3 spans 14 residues. V was pared by 3 bases and J by 2 bases, with 4 bases of the junction left unmatched. Germline values: CDR1 SGHRS, CDR2 YFSETQ. The CDR3: CASSSDRTNYGYTF. CDR3 bases: TGCGCCAGCAGCTCGGACAGGACCAACTATGGCTACACCTTC.

CDR3 bases: TGCGCCAGCAGATGGGACAGAGGGTACGAGCAGTACTTC. Protein product: CASRWDRGYEQYF. The rearrangement links TRBV5-1 to TRBJ2-7; 7 bases are a match to TRBD1. Germline assignment: CDR1 SGHRS and CDR2 YFSETQ. After removal of 5 bases from V and 4 bases from J, the junction contained 6 bases not matched to a gene. The CDR3 loop spans 13 amino acids.

The chain is built from TRBV18 and TRBJ2-3; 9 bases align to TRBD2. The germline V gene has CDR1 KGHSH and CDR2 LQKENI. Trimming took 4 bases from V and 1 from J; bases not matched to a gene: 3. CDR3 length equals 15 residues. CDR3 loop: CASSLERGGTDTQYF. The CDR3 coding sequence is TGTGCCAGCTCACTCGAGCGGGGGGGCACAGATACGCAGTATTTT.

The J gene is TRBJ2-3, the V gene TRBV7-9, with no clear D. Germline V lookup: CDR1 SEHNR, CDR2 FQNEAQ (reference sequence). This CDR3 is 13 amino acids long. Trimming pared 1 base from V and 4 bases from J, leaving 6 bases between. The CDR3: CASSLEQADTQYF. The DNA for the CDR3 is TGTGCCAGCAGCTTAGAACAAGCAGATACGCAGTATTTT.

This sequence joins TRBV12-3 or TRBV12-4 and TRBJ1-1; TRBD1 aligns across 7 bases. Trimming cost V 9 bases and J 7 bases; bases outside gene matches: 8. The CDR3 is 12 amino acids. The CDR3 nucleotides read TGTGCCAGTAGGGGGCCCGAAATTGAAGCTTTCTTT. Its translation: CASRGPEIEAFF.

The chain employs TRBV10-2 and TRBJ1-2; D is possibly TRBD1 (5 bases). V lost 3 bases to trimming and J lost 3 bases, with 8 bases between them. Germline CDR1 is WSHSY and CDR2 is SAAADI. This CDR3 contains 13 residues. The CDR3 protein is CASSESGDYGYTF. DNA of the CDR3: TGCGCCAGCAGTGAATCGGGGGACTATGGCTACACCTTC.

J is TRBJ2-7 and V is TRBV7-9; tentative D call: TRBD1 (5 bases). The CDR3 loop spans 13 amino acids. The germline CDR1 and CDR2 sequences are SEHNR and FQNEAQ (reference sequence). V shed 8 bases and J shed 3 bases, with 14 bases lying between them. As DNA, the CDR3 is TGTGCCAGCGCCCCCCGGACACACTACGAGCAGTACTTC. Protein: CASAPRTHYEQYF.

This clone was counted only a few times. This sequence joins TRBV6-4 and TRBJ2-1; TRBD1 agrees at 7 bases. The CDR3 is made up of 13 amino acids. Germline trimming cut 8 bases from V and 9 bases from J; bases unmatched to any gene: 10. The V gene's germline CDR1 is MRHNA and CDR2 SNTAGT. CDR3 sequence reads: CASGEHRGGEQFF. In DNA form, the CDR3 reads TGTGCCAGCGGGGAGCACAGGGGTGGTGAGCAGTTCTTC.

The chain joins TRBV19 to TRBJ1-2; the D gene is possibly TRBD1 (5 bases). There are 16 residues in the CDR3. V lost 5 bases and J lost 4, with 20 bases in between. Germline CDR1 is LNHDA and CDR2 is SQIVND (reference sequence). Written as DNA, the CDR3 is TGTGCCAGTAGTCGGTCGGGGGGGATCGGCGGCTATGGCTACACCTTC. Protein sequence: CASSRSGGIGGYGYTF.

The CDR3 coding sequence is TGTGCCAGCAGCGTAGGTAGAACTGCTTCCTACAATGAGCAGTTCTTC. Translating gives CASSVGRTASYNEQFF. The V call is TRBV9, the J call TRBJ2-1; D is uncertain. The CDR3 loop spans 16 amino acids. Germline V CDR1 and CDR2: SGDLS, YYNGEE. Deletions cut 0 bases from V and 1 base from J, with 11 bases between.

This chain joins TRBV28 and TRBJ2-7; tentatively, D is TRBD1 (5 bases). The V end was cut by 3 bases, the J end by 2 bases, with 14 bases between. Looked up from germline, CDR1 is MDHEN and CDR2 is SYDVKM. This CDR3 has 15 residues. The DNA of the CDR3 is TGTGCCAGCAGTTTTCCCAGGGTCGGTGCCTACGAGCAGTACTTC. The encoded protein is CASSFPRVGAYEQYF.

This clone occurred a few times. This chain uses TRBV3-1 (or the pseudogene TRBV3-2) with TRBJ1-5; 9 nucleotides agree with TRBD1. The germline CDR1 and CDR2 sequences are LGHDT and YNNKEL (reference sequence). The V gene end was trimmed by 1 base and the J gene end by 7 bases; junction bases not matched to a gene: 5. The CDR3 is 15 amino acids. CDR3 loop: CASSQGGQGRQPQHF. CDR3 coding DNA: TGTGCCAGCAGCCAAGGGGGACAGGGCCGACAGCCCCAGCATTTT.

This chain links TRBV6-2 or TRBV6-3 with TRBJ2-7; 7 bases agree with TRBD2. The CDR3 has 12 amino acids. The germline V gene encodes CDR1 MNHEY and CDR2 SVGEGT. The J segment lost 6 bases and the V segment lost 3 bases, leaving 2 bases of the junction unmatched. The CDR3 coding sequence is TGTGCCAGCAGTTATTCGGGAGGCGAGCAGTACTTC. It is translated as CASSYSGGEQYF.

The gene calls are TRBV5-1 and TRBJ1-2; D is uncertain. This CDR3 comprises 15 residues. The germline CDR1 and CDR2 sequences are SGHRS and YFSETQ. V lost 3 bases and J lost 10, with 22 bases in between. CDR3 DNA: TGCGCCAGCAGCTCCGGGGAGTCTCCCCGAGAACACTACACCTTC. Translating it yields CASSSGESPREHYTF.

This clone was counted between two and nine times. The chain joins TRBV30 to TRBJ1-2, with D possibly TRBD1 on 6 matching bases. V was pared by 4 bases and J by 4 bases, with 10 bases between. In germline, CDR1 is GTSNPN, CDR2 SVGIG (reference sequence). The CDR3 has 12 residues. CDR3 amino acids: CAWTSDSYGYTF. The CDR3 bases are TGTGCCTGGACCTCGGACAGCTATGGCTACACCTTC.

J is TRBJ1-5 and V is TRBV5-5; possibly TRBD1 for D (5 bases). The V gene lost 7 bases and the J gene lost 2 bases, with 13 bases spanning the gap. The germline gives CDR1 SGHKS, CDR2 YYEKEE (reference sequence). CDR3 length: 14 residues. CDR3 residues: CASGTNWGNQPQHF. CDR3 DNA: TGTGCCAGCGGGACTAATTGGGGCAATCAGCCCCAGCATTTT.

The V call is TRBV29-1, the J call TRBJ1-2, with 9 bases lining up with TRBD1. Looked up from germline, CDR1 is SQVTM and CDR2 is ANQGSEA. The length of the CDR3 is 11 residues. V dropped 6 bases and J dropped 7; count of bases not matched to a gene: 3. The DNA for the CDR3 is TGCAGCGTAACAGGGGGCTCTGGCTACACCTTC. Its protein product is CSVTGGSGYTF. Full variable domain (remainder filled in from reference TRBV29-1 and TRBJ1-2): SAVISQKPSRDICQRGTSLTIQCQVDSQVTMMFWYRQQPGQSLTLIATANQGSEATYESGFVIDKFPISRPNLTFSTLTVSNMSPEDSSIYLCSVTGGSGYTFGSGTRLTVV.

The chain links TRBV5-6 to TRBJ2-1, with a tentative D call TRBD2 (6 bases). The CDR3 runs 15 residues. V was pared by 2 bases and J by 5 bases, with 14 bases between. The germline V gene encodes CDR1 SGHDT and CDR2 YYEEEE. CDR3 region: CASSFVAAGHNEQFF. DNA for the CDR3: TGTGCCAGCAGCTTTGTGGCCGCGGGGCACAATGAGCAGTTCTTC.

The chain employs TRBV11-2 and TRBJ1-2; TRBD1 aligns across 8 bases. CDR1 and CDR2 (germline): SGHAT, FQNNGV. V shed 5 bases, J shed 7 bases, and the junction held 9 bases outside the gene matches. The CDR3 is made up of 14 amino acids. CDR3 protein: CASSQDRALTGYTF. The CDR3 DNA reads TGTGCCAGCAGCCAGGACAGGGCCCTGACTGGCTACACCTTC.

The sample holds one count of this clone. The V and J genes are TRBV21-1 and TRBJ1-5. TRBV21-1 is reported as a pseudogene. The CDR3 contains 10 residues. In DNA, the CDR3 is TGTGCCAGCAATCCTGAGCCCCAGCATTTT. Translating gives CASNPEPQHF.

This clone has more than one count but fewer than ten. The DNA for the CDR3 is TGCGCCAGTTCAAGTTTAGTTAACTCTGGGGCCAACGTCCTGACTTTC. Its protein product is CASSSLVNSGANVLTF. The chain combines TRBV5-1 with TRBJ2-6; no clear D gene. This CDR3 has 16 residues. V gave up 8 bases and J gave up 0 bases, with 15 bases separating them. Germline V lookup: CDR1 SGHRS, CDR2 YFSETQ.

The chain employs TRBV11-2 and TRBJ1-1; TRBD1 matches at 7 bases. The CDR3 is 14 residues long. The germline CDR1 and CDR2 sequences are SGHAT and FQNNGV. V shed 5 bases, J shed 2 bases, and the junction held 5 bases outside the gene matches. The CDR3, as DNA: TGTGCCAGCAGCGCGGACAGGATTAACACTGAAGCTTTCTTT. It specifies CASSADRINTEAFF.

This clone was found once. V usage is TRBV30 and J usage is TRBJ2-7; 7 bases fit TRBD2. The junction had 7 bases not matched to a gene; V was cut back by 2 bases and J by 6 bases. In germline, CDR1 is GTSNPN, CDR2 SVGIG (reference sequence). This CDR3 spans 13 amino acids. CDR3: CAWSRGVPAEQYF. Written as DNA, the CDR3 is TGTGCCTGGAGTCGGGGGGTACCGGCCGAGCAGTACTTC.

This clone was observed once. The rearrangement joins TRBV2 to TRBJ2-1; 8 nucleotides align to TRBD2. This CDR3 is 14 amino acids long. The trim removed 7 bases at V and 0 bases at J, leaving 2 bases unmatched. Germline values: CDR1 SNHLY, CDR2 FYNNEI. CDR3 residues: CASKRGPSYNEQFF. The CDR3 DNA follows: TGTGCCAGCAAGCGGGGGCCCTCCTACAATGAGCAGTTCTTC.